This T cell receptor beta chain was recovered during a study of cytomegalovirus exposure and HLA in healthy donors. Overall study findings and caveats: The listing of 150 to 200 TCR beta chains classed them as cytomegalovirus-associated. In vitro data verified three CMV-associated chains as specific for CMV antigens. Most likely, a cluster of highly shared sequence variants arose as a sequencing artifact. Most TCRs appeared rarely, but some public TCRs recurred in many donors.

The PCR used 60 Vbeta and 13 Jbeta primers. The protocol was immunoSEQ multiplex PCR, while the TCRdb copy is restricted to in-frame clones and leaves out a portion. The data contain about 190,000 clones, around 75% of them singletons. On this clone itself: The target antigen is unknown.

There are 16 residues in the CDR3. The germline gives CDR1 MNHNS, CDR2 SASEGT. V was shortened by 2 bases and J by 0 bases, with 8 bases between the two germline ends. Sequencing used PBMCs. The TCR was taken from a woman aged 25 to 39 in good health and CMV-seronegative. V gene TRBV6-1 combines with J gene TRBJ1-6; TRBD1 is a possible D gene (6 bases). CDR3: CASSERGSSYNSPLHF. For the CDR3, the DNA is TGTGCCAGCAGTGAAAGGGGGAGCTCCTATAATTCACCCCTCCACTTT.